This is a list of T cell receptor beta chains from one sample in a study of blood T cell repertoires in COVID-19. Method: immunoSEQ multiplex PCR; TCRdb's copy keeps in-frame clones and lacks some. The sample shows 500,000 or so clones, roughly nine tenths of them seen only once. The material sequenced was PBMCs or T cells enriched from blood (not recorded which). The receptors were sampled from a woman between 18 and 29 years old who had recovered from COVID-19. Both conserved end residues are part of each CDR3. The D gene is left open where the match is weak. The size of a clone is reported for some rows only, either as once, few or many, or as a class for expanded clones.

j_call v_call d_call clone_size cdr3_aa cdr3_nt
TRBJ2-2 TRBV6-5 TRBD1 . CASSLRDRGGGELFF TGTGCCAGCAGCCTCCGGGACAGGGGTGGCGGGGAGCTGTTTTTT
TRBJ1-1 TRBV19 . . CASRSSAGTGRAFF TGTGCCAGTAGAAGCTCGGCCGGGACTGGGAGAGCTTTCTTT
TRBJ1-3 TRBV7-9 . . CASSFTTDGNTIYF TGTGCCAGCAGCTTCACGACAGATGGAAACACCATATATTTT
TRBJ2-7 TRBV7-2 TRBD2 . CASSSRAGGVYEQYF TGTGCCAGCAGCTCCAGAGCGGGGGGGGTTTACGAGCAGTACTTC
TRBJ1-1 TRBV5-1 . . CASSLVTGMNTEAFF TGCGCCAGCAGCTTGGTTACAGGGATGAACACTGAAGCTTTCTTT
TRBJ1-2 TRBV30 TRBD1 . CALPSGRTGDDGGYTF TGTGCCCTCCCCTCGGGGCGGACAGGGGATGACGGTGGCTACACCTTC
TRBJ1-2 TRBV9 TRBD1 . CASSLQGRGYTF TGTGCCAGCAGCTTACAGGGGCGCGGCTACACCTTC
TRBJ1-5 TRBV23-1 TRBD1 once CASGDRVPCNQPQHF TGCGCCAGCGGCGACAGGGTTCCTTGTAATCAGCCCCAGCATTTT
TRBJ1-4 TRBV7-2 . . CASSPTGPHEKLFF TGTGCCAGCAGCCCAACAGGGCCCCATGAAAAACTGTTTTTT
TRBJ1-4 TRBV18 . few CASSPPAVGEKLFF TGTGCCAGCTCACCCCCCGCGGTTGGTGAAAAACTGTTTTTT
TRBJ2-4 TRBV19 . . CASSPRPDSHYNLKNIQYF TGTGCCAGTAGTCCCCGGCCGGACAGCCATTATAATCTAAAAAACATTCAGTACTTC
TRBJ1-1 TRBV5-4 . . CASSLFEAGNPEAFF TGTGCCAGCAGCTTGTTTGAAGCAGGGAACCCCGAGGCTTTCTTT
TRBJ1-1 TRBV6-4 . . CASSRLENTEAFF TGTGCCAGCAGTAGGCTAGAGAACACTGAAGCTTTCTTT
TRBJ1-1 TRBV5-5 . . CASSESGDTEAFF TGTGCCAGCAGCGAGAGCGGGGACACTGAAGCTTTCTTT
TRBJ2-1 TRBV7-9 . once CASIDSGGGGGYNEQFF TGTGCCAGCATTGACTCCGGGGGCGGGGGAGGCTACAATGAGCAGTTCTTC
TRBJ1-3 TRBV7-9 TRBD1 . CASSSPTEGQGISENTIYF TGTGCCAGCAGCTCACCCACTGAGGGACAGGGGATTTCGGAAAACACCATATATTTT
TRBJ1-6 TRBV19 TRBD1 . CASSTTGGSNSPLHF TGTGCCAGTAGTACCACAGGGGGCTCTAATTCACCCCTCCACTTT
TRBJ1-3 TRBV7-2 . . CASSLGLATISGNTIYF TGTGCCAGCAGCTTAGGACTCGCGACCATCTCTGGAAACACCATATATTTT
TRBJ2-6 TRBV2 . once CASSVEYPGANVLTF TGTGCCAGCAGTGTGGAGTACCCTGGGGCCAACGTCCTGACTTTC
TRBJ2-5 TRBV3-1/TRBV3-2 TRBD2 . CASSLPRSGGETQYF TGTGCCAGCAGCCTCCCTCGTAGCGGGGGGGAGACCCAGTACTTC
TRBJ2-5 TRBV3-1/TRBV3-2 . . CASRQSRQETQYF TGTGCCAGCAGACAGTCCCGTCAAGAGACCCAGTACTTC
TRBJ1-2 TRBV13 . . CASSLGEDSDYGYTF TGTGCCAGCAGCTTAGGTGAGGACTCCGACTATGGCTACACCTTC
TRBJ1-3 TRBV7-8 . . CASSSGPGNTIYF TGTGCCAGCAGCTCAGGCCCCGGAAACACCATATATTTT
TRBJ2-1 TRBV7-2 . . CASRRGGGTSYNEQFF TGTGCCAGCAGGCGGGGAGGCGGAACCTCCTACAATGAGCAGTTCTTC
TRBJ2-7 TRBV25-1 . few CASKGQTSYEQYF TGTGCCAGCAAGGGGCAGACCTCCTACGAGCAGTACTTC
TRBJ1-1 TRBV18 . . CASSGGAANTEAFF TGTGCCAGCTCGGGGGGGGCAGCGAACACTGAAGCTTTCTTT
TRBJ2-5 TRBV5-1 TRBD2 once CASTDGGRETQYF TGCGCCAGCACGGACGGCGGGAGGGAGACCCAGTACTTC
TRBJ1-1 TRBV19 TRBD1 . CASSRLLPGQGNTEAFF TGTGCCAGTAGTAGACTGCTTCCGGGACAGGGGAACACTGAAGCTTTCTTT
TRBJ1-4 TRBV12-3/TRBV12-4 . . CASSLSTNEKLFF TGTGCCAGCAGTTTAAGCACTAATGAAAAACTGTTTTTT
TRBJ1-6 TRBV7-9 . . CASSPHNSPLHF TGTGCCAGCAGCCCTCATAATTCACCCCTCCACTTT
TRBJ1-6 TRBV6-1 . once CASSEARDTGAYSPLHF TGTGCCAGCAGTGAAGCTCGGGACACCGGGGCATATTCACCCCTCCACTTT
TRBJ2-3 TRBV19 TRBD2 . CASSIGETSGYGDTQYF TGTGCCAGTAGTATAGGTGAGACTAGCGGGTATGGAGATACGCAGTATTTT